These T cell receptor beta chains were read from a single sample in a study of control samples from healthy donors and cancer patients. Sequenced by immunoSEQ multiplex PCR; TCRdb stores in-frame clones only, minus some. The sample holds about 130,000 clones, roughly 92% seen once. Sequenced material: PBMCs. The receptors come from a man of 80 years or more with head and neck cancer. Each CDR3 is given with its conserved first and last residue. Each record gives: CDR3 protein, clone size, D gene, V gene. A D gene is named only where the DNA matches it firmly. Only some rows state a clone size, as once, few, many or a class for expanded clones.

CDR3aa: CASSPPRSNEKLFF
abundance: -
d_gene: -
v_gene: TRBV18

CDR3aa: CASSLFSTGTGSYEQYF
abundance: -
d_gene: TRBD1
v_gene: TRBV5-1

CDR3aa: CASSSPPGGGNSPLHF
abundance: -
d_gene: TRBD1
v_gene: TRBV5-4

CDR3aa: CASSLDSSNYGYTF
abundance: -
d_gene: -
v_gene: TRBV5-5

CDR3aa: CASSQDGRYYGYTF
abundance: -
d_gene: -
v_gene: TRBV4-2

CDR3aa: CASGTGGYGYTF
abundance: once
d_gene: TRBD1
v_gene: TRBV27

CDR3aa: CASSLGGISGNSYEQYF
abundance: -
d_gene: TRBD2
v_gene: TRBV5-5

CDR3aa: CPPSGQGGSTGELFF
abundance: -
d_gene: TRBD1
v_gene: TRBV10-1

CDR3aa: CASSHTQGWITEAFF
abundance: -
d_gene: -
v_gene: TRBV5-1

CDR3aa: CASSPMGESGYTF
abundance: -
d_gene: -
v_gene: TRBV5-1

CDR3aa: CSVAGAHEQFF
abundance: once
d_gene: -
v_gene: TRBV29-1

CDR3aa: CASSSLRVRGGSSSNEQFF
abundance: few
d_gene: TRBD2
v_gene: TRBV19

CDR3aa: CASSVGGVSYEQYF
abundance: -
d_gene: -
v_gene: TRBV9

CDR3aa: CASSKGQGVSIDEQFF
abundance: -
d_gene: TRBD1
v_gene: TRBV5-1

CDR3aa: CASSGFLGDTQYF
abundance: -
d_gene: -
v_gene: TRBV5-8

CDR3aa: CASSIGWDREETQYF
abundance: -
d_gene: TRBD1
v_gene: TRBV7-9

CDR3aa: CASSETGPSGNTIYF
abundance: once
d_gene: -
v_gene: TRBV6-1

CDR3aa: CASGTYRGPYGYTF
abundance: -
d_gene: TRBD1
v_gene: TRBV12-5

CDR3aa: CASSPGGGGDTGELFF
abundance: -
d_gene: TRBD2
v_gene: TRBV5-4

CDR3aa: CAYRAGEYEQYF
abundance: -
d_gene: -
v_gene: TRBV30

CDR3aa: CASSFSPFLEAFF
abundance: -
d_gene: -
v_gene: TRBV12-3/TRBV12-4

CDR3aa: CASSQGGGELFNEQFF
abundance: -
d_gene: TRBD2
v_gene: TRBV4-3

CDR3aa: CASSVADGWAVRYGYTF
abundance: -
d_gene: -
v_gene: TRBV9

CDR3aa: CASSPQKGGLNEQYF
abundance: -
d_gene: TRBD1
v_gene: TRBV18

CDR3aa: CASSRLVGYEQYF
abundance: -
d_gene: -
v_gene: TRBV11-2

CDR3aa: CASSLGTGELGGTF
abundance: -
d_gene: TRBD1
v_gene: TRBV11-2

CDR3aa: CASSILAGAYEQYF
abundance: -
d_gene: TRBD2
v_gene: TRBV19

CDR3aa: CASSASQGANEKLFF
abundance: -
d_gene: TRBD1
v_gene: TRBV5-1

CDR3aa: CASSPGGYNEQFF
abundance: -
d_gene: TRBD2
v_gene: TRBV6-6

CDR3aa: CASSQVRGARATEAFF
abundance: -
d_gene: -
v_gene: TRBV18

CDR3aa: CASSQDAQNNQPQHF
abundance: few
d_gene: -
v_gene: TRBV4-1